This T cell receptor beta chain was recorded in a study of cytomegalovirus exposure and HLA in healthy donors. Overall study findings and caveats: HLA allele associations emerged for fewer than 20,000 TCR beta sequences in a later analysis, at 0.05 false discovery rate. The study had only CMV serostatus as immune exposure information. Cytomegalovirus-associated TCR beta chains were listed, numbering some 180. The study dropped some indistinguishable V segments, TRBV6-2 and TRBV6-3 among them.

Primers included in the PCR were 60 Vbeta and 13 Jbeta primers. Some clones are missing from TCRdb's copy, which holds only in-frame ones; the method was immunoSEQ multiplex PCR. The top ten hold 10% to 15% of the sample, which has roughly 150,000 clones, over 60% seen once. CDR3 length equals 16 residues. Germline-derived CDR1 and CDR2 are MNHEY and SVGAGI. With V trimmed by 2 bases and J by 2 bases, 9 bases remained unmatched. A word on this clone: Its target is not known.

The chain joins TRBV6-5 to TRBJ2-7, with 7 bases lining up with TRBD2. Material for sequencing was PBMCs. The clonotype was recovered from a middle-aged man in good health and CMV-seropositive. CDR3 protein: CASSYLGEGIPYEQYF. In DNA, the CDR3 is TGTGCCAGCAGTTACCTTGGGGAGGGGATACCCTACGAGCAGTACTTC.